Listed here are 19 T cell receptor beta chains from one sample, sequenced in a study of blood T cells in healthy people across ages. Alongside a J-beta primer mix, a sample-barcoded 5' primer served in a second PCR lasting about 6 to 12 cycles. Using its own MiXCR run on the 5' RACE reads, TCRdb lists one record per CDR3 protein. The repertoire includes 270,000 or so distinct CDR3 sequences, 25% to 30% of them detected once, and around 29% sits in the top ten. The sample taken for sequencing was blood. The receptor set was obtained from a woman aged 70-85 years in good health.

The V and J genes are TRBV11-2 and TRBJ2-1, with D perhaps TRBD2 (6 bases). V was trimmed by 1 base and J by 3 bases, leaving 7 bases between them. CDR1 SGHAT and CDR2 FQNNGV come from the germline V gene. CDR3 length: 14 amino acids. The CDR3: CASSLGRDYNEQFF. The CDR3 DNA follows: TGTGCCAGCAGCTTAGGGCGGGACTACAATGAGCAGTTCTTC.

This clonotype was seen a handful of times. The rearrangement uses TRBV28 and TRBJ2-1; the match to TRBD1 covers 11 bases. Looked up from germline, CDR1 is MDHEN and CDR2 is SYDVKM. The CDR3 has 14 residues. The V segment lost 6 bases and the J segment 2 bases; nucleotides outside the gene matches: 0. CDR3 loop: CASRGQGAYNEQFF. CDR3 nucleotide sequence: TGTGCCAGCAGGGGACAGGGGGCCTACAATGAGCAGTTCTTC.

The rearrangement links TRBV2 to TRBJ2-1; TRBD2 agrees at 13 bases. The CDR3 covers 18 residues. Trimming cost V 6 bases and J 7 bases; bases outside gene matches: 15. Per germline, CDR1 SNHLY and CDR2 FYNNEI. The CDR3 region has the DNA TGTGCCAGCAGAGAACGGACTAGCGGGAGCGTTTTGAGAAATGAGCAGTTCTTC. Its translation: CASRERTSGSVLRNEQFF.

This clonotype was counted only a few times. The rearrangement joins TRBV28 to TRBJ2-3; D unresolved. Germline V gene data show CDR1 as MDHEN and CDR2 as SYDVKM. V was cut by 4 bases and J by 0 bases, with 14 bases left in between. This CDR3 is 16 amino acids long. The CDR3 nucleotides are TGTGCCAGCAGTTCACCGACGGCTGCTAGCACAGATACGCAGTATTTT. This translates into CASSSPTAASTDTQYF.

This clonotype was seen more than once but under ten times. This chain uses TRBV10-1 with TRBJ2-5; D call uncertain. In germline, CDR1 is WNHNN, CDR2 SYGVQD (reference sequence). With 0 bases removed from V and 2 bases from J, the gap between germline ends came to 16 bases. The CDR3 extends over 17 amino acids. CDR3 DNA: TGCGCCAGCAGTGAGTCGGGTCGCGGAAGGATTCAAGAGACCCAGTACTTC. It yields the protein CASSESGRGRIQETQYF.

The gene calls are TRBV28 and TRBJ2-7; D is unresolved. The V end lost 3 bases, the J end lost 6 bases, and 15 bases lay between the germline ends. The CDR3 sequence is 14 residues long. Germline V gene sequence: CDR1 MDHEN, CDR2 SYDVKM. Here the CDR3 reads CASSFYEEPLEQYF. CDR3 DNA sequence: TGTGCCAGCAGTTTCTATGAGGAGCCCCTCGAGCAGTACTTC.

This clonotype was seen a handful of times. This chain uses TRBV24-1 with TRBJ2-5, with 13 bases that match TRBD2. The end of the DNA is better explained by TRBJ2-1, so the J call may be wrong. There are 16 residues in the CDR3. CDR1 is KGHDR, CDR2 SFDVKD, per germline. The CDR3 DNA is TGTGCCACCAGTGACCCTACTAGCGGGAGGGGCAATGAGCAGTTCTTC. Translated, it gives CATSDPTSGRGNEQFF.

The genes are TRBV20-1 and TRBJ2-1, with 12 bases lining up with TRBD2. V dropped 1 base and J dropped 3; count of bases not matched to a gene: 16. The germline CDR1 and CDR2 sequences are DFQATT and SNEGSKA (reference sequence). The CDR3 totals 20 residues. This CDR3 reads CSARGVARLAGVGDYNEQFF. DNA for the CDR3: TGCAGTGCTAGAGGGGTCGCGAGACTAGCGGGAGTTGGGGACTACAATGAGCAGTTCTTC.

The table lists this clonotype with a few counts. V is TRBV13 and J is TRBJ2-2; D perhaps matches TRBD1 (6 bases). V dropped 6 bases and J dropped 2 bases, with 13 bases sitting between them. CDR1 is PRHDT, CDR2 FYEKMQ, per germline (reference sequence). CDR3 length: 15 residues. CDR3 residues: CASRGSDRNTGELFF. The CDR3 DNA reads TGTGCCAGCAGGGGCTCGGACAGAAACACCGGGGAGCTGTTTTTT.

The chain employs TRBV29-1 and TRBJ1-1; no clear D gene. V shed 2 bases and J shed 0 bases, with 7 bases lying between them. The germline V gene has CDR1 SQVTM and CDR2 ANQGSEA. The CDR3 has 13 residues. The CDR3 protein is CSVEKGMNTEAFF. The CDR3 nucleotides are TGCAGCGTTGAAAAGGGCATGAACACTGAAGCTTTCTTT.

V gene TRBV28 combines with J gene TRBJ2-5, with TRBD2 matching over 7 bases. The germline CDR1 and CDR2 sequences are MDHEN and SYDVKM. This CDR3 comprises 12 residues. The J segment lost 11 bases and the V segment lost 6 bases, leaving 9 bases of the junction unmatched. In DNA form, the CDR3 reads TGTGCCAGCAGCTCCCCGGGGAGGGAGCAGTACTTC. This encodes CASSSPGREQYF.

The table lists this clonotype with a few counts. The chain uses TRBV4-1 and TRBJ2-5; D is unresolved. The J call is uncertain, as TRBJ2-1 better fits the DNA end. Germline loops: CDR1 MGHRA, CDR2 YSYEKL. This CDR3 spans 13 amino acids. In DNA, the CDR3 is TGCGCCAGCAGCCAAGCCTGGTCGGGTGAGCAGTTCTTC. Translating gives CASSQAWSGEQFF.

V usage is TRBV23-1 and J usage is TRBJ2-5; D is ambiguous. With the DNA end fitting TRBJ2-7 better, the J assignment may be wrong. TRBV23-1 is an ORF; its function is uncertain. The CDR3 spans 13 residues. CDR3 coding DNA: TGCGCCAGCAGTCAGGAACCTTCCTACGAGCAGTACTTC. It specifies CASSQEPSYEQYF.

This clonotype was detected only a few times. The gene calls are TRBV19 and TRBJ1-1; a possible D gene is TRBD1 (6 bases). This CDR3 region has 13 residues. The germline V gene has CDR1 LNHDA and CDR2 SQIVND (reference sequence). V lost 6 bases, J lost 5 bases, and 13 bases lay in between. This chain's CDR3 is CASSLTGLTEAFF. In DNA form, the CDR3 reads TGTGCCAGTAGCCTTACAGGGTTGACTGAAGCTTTCTTT. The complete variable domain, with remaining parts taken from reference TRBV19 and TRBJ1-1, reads DGGITQSPKYLFRKEGQNVTLSCEQNLNHDAMYWYRQDPGQGLRLIYYSQIVNDFQKGDIAEGYSVSREKKESFPLTVTSAQKNPTAFYLCASSLTGLTEAFFGQGTRLTVV.

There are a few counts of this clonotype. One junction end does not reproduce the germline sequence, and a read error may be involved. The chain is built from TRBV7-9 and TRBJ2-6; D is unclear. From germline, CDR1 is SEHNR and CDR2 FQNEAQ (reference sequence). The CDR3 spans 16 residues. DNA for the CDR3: TGTGCTAGCAGCTTAGTGCCGCTCTCTGGGGCCAACGTCCTGACTTTC. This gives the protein CASSLVPLSGANVLTF.

CDR3 DNA sequence: TGCAGTGCTTGGAGGACTAGCGGGAGCACAGATACGCAGTATTTT. Translated: CSAWRTSGSTDTQYF. The genes are TRBV20-1 and TRBJ2-3, with 11 positions matching TRBD2. Trimming took 5 bases from V and 0 from J; bases not matched to a gene: 4. Looked up from germline, CDR1 is DFQATT and CDR2 is SNEGSKA (reference sequence). The CDR3 runs 15 residues.

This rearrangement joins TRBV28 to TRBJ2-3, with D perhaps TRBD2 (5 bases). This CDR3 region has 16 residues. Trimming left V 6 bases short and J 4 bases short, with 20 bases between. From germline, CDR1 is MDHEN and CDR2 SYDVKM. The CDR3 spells CASRKSRASMSDTQYF. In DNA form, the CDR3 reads TGTGCCAGCAGGAAGTCAAGGGCTAGCATGTCAGATACGCAGTATTTT.

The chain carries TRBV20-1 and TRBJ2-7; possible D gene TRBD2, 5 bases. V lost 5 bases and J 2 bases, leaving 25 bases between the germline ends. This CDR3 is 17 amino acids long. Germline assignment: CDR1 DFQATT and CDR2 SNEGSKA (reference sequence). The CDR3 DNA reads TGCAGTGCTGCGGTAAGAGGGCTACGAGCGCGGACCTACGAGCAGTACTTC. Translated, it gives CSAAVRGLRARTYEQYF.

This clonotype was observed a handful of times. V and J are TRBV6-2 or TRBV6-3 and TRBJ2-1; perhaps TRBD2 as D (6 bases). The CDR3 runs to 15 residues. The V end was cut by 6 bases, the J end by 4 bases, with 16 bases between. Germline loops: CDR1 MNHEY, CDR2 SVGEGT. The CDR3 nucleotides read TGTGCCAGCAGCAACCGGGACTTCAGATACAATGAGCAGTTCTTC. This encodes CASSNRDFRYNEQFF.